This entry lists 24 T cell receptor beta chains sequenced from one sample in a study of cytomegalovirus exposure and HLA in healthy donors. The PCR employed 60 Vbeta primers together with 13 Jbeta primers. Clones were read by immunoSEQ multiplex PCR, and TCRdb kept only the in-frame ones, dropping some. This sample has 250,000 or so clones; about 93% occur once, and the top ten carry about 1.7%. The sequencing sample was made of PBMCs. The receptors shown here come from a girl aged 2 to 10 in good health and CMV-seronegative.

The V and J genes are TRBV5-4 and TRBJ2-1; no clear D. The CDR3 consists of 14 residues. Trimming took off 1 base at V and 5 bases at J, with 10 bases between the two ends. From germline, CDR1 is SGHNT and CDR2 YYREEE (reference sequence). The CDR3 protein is CASSLTNPHNEQFF. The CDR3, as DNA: TGTGCCAGCAGCTTGACTAACCCCCACAATGAGCAGTTCTTC. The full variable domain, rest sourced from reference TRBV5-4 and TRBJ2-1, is ETGVTQSPTHLIKTRGQQVTLRCSSQSGHNTVSWYQQALGQGPQFIFQYYREEENGRGNFPPRFSGLQFPNYSSELNVNALELDDSALYLCASSLTNPHNEQFFGPGTRLTVL.

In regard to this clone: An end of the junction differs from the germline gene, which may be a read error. As DNA, the CDR3 is TGTTCCAGCAGACTCCCAGGGGGCGAAGCTTTCTTT. Protein: CSSRLPGGEAFF. This chain joins TRBV7-9 and TRBJ1-1, with 8 nucleotides matching TRBD1. CDR3 size: 12 residues. Per germline, CDR1 SEHNR and CDR2 FQNEAQ (reference sequence). The variable domain in full, with the rest retrieved from reference TRBV7-9 and TRBJ1-1, is DTGVSQNPRHKITKRGQNVTFRCDPISEHNRLYWYRQTLGQGPEFLTYFQNEAQLEKSRLLSDRFSAERPKGSFSTLEIQRTEQGDSAMYLCSSRLPGGEAFFGQGTRLTVV.

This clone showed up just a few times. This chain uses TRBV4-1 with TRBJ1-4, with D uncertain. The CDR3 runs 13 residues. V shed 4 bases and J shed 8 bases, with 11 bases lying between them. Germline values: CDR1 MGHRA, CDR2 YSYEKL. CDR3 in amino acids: CASSLKLEEKLFF. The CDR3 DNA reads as TGCGCCAGCAGCCTCAAGTTAGAGGAAAAACTGTTTTTT.

CDR3 nucleotide sequence: TGTGCCACCCGTACTCTTCCCTCCCAAGAGACCCAGTACTTC. This encodes CATRTLPSQETQYF. This chain uses TRBV6-5 with TRBJ2-5; D not certain. Germline V gives CDR1 MNHEY, CDR2 SVGAGI. Deletions cut 10 bases from V and 1 base from J, with 16 bases between. The CDR3 totals 14 residues.

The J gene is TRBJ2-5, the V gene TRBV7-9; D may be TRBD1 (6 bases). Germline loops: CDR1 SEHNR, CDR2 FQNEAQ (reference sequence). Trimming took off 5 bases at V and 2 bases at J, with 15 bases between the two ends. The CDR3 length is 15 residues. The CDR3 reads CASSRQPTGQETQYF. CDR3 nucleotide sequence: TGTGCCAGCAGCCGCCAACCTACAGGGCAAGAGACCCAGTACTTC. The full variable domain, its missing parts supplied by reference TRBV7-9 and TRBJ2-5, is DTGVSQNPRHKITKRGQNVTFRCDPISEHNRLYWYRQTLGQGPEFLTYFQNEAQLEKSRLLSDRFSAERPKGSFSTLEIQRTEQGDSAMYLCASSRQPTGQETQYFGPGTRLLVL.

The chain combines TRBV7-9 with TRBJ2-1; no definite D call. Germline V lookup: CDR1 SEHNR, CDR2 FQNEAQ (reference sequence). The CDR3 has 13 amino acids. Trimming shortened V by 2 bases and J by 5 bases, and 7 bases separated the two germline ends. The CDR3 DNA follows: TGTGCCAGCAGCTTACCTATGGACAATGAGCAGTTCTTC. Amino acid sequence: CASSLPMDNEQFF.

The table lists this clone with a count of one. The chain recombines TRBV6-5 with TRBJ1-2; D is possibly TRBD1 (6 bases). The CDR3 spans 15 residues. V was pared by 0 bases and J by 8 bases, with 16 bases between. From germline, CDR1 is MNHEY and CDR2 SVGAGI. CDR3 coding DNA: TGTGCCAGCAGTTACTCCTCCGACAGGAGAGGAGGCTACACCTTC. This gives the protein CASSYSSDRRGGYTF.

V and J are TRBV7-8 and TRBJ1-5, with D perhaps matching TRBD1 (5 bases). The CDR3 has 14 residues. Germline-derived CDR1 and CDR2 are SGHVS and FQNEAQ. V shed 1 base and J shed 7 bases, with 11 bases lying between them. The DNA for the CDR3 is TGTGCCAGCAGCTTAGTCAGGGCGATCCAGCCCCAGCATTTT. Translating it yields CASSLVRAIQPQHF. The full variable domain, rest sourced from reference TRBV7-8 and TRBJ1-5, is GAGVSQSPRYKVAKRGQDVALRCDPISGHVSLFWYQQALGQGPEFLTYFQNEAQLDKSGLPSDRFFAERPEGSVSTLKIQRTQQEDSAVYLCASSLVRAIQPQHFGDGTRLSIL.

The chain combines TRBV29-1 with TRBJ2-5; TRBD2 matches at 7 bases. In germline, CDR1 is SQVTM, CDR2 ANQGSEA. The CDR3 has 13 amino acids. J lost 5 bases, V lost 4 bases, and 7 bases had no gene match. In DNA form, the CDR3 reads TGCAGCGTTGTAGGAGCGGGAAAGGAGACCCAGTACTTC. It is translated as CSVVGAGKETQYF.

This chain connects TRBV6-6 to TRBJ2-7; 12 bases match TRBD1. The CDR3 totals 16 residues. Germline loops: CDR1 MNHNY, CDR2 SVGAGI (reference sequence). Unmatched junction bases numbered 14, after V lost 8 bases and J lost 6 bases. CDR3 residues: CASCASGTGGSPEQYF. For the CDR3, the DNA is TGTGCCAGCTGTGCATCCGGGACAGGGGGCAGTCCCGAGCAGTACTTC.

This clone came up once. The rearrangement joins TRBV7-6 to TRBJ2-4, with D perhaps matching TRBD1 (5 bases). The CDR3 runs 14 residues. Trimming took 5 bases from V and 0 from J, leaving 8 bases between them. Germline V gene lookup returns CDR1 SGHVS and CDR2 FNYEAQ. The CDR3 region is CASSGRGAKNIQYF. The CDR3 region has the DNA TGTGCCAGCAGCGGTAGGGGAGCCAAAAACATTCAGTACTTC.

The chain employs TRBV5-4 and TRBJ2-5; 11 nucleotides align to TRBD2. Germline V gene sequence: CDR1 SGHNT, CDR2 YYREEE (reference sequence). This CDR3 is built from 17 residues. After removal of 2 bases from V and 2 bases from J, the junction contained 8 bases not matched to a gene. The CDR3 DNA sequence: TGTGCCAGCAGCTTTCGTCTAGCGGGGGGAAAACAAGAGACCCAGTACTTC. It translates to CASSFRLAGGKQETQYF.

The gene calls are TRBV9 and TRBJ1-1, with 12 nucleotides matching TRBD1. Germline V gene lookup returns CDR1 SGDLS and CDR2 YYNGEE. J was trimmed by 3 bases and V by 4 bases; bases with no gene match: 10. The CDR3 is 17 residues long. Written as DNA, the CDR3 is TGTGCCAGCAGCTCCTCCCGGGACAGGGGGCTGGACACTGAAGCTTTCTTT. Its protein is CASSSSRDRGLDTEAFF.

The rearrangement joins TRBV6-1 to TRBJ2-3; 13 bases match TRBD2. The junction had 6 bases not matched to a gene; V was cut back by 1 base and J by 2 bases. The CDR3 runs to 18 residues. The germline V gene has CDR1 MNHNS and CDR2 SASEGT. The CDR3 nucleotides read TGTGCCAGCAGTGAAGTTAAACTAGCGGGAGGGTTCACAGATACGCAGTATTTT. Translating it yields CASSEVKLAGGFTDTQYF.

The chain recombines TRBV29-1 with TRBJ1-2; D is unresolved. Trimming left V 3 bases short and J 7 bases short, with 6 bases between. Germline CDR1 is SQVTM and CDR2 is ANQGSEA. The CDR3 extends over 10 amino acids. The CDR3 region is CSVDTSGYTF. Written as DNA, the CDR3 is TGCAGCGTTGATACGAGTGGCTACACCTTC.

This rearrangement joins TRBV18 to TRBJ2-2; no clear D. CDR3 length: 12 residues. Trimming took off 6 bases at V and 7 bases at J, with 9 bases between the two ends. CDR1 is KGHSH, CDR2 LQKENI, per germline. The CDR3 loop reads CASSLKLGELFF. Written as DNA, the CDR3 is TGTGCCAGCTCTTTAAAGCTCGGGGAGCTGTTTTTT.

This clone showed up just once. CDR3 DNA: TGTGCCAGCAGCTTCGAAGGGGGAAATCAGCCCCAGCATTTT. It encodes CASSFEGGNQPQHF. This chain joins TRBV5-4 and TRBJ1-5; D may be TRBD1 (6 bases). The germline V gene encodes CDR1 SGHNT and CDR2 YYREEE (reference sequence). The CDR3 is 14 residues long. V was pared by 2 bases and J by 4 bases, with 10 bases between. Looking up the rest from reference TRBV5-4 and TRBJ1-5 gives the full variable domain: ETGVTQSPTHLIKTRGQQVTLRCSSQSGHNTVSWYQQALGQGPQFIFQYYREEENGRGNFPPRFSGLQFPNYSSELNVNALELDDSALYLCASSFEGGNQPQHFGDGTRLSIL.

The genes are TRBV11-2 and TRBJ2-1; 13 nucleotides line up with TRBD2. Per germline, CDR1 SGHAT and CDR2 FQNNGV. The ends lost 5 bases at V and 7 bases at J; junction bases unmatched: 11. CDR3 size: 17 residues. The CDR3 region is CASSGRLAGGESNEQFF. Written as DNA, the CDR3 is TGTGCCAGCAGCGGGAGACTAGCGGGGGGAGAGTCAAATGAGCAGTTCTTC.

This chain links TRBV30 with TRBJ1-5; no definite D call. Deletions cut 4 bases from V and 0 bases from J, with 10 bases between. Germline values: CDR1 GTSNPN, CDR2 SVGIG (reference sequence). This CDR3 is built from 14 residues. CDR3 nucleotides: TGTGCCTGGAACCGCGGTGATAGCAATCAGCCCCAGCATTTT. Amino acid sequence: CAWNRGDSNQPQHF.

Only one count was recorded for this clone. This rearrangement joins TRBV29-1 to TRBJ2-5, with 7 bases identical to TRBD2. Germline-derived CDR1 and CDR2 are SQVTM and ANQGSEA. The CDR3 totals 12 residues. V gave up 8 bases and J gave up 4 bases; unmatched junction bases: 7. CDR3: CSQVGGGETQYF. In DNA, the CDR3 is TGCAGCCAAGTGGGGGGGGGAGAGACCCAGTACTTC. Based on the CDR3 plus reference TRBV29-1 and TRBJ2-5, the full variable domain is SAVISQKPSRDICQRGTSLTIQCQVDSQVTMMFWYRQQPGQSLTLIATANQGSEATYESGFVIDKFPISRPNLTFSTLTVSNMSPEDSSIYLCSQVGGGETQYFGPGTRLLVL.

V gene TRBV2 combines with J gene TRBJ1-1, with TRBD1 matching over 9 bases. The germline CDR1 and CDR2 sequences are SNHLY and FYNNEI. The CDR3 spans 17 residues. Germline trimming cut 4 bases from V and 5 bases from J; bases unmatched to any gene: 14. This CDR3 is CASSGPYRGRGETEAFF. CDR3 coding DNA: TGTGCCAGCAGTGGCCCTTACAGGGGGCGCGGGGAAACTGAAGCTTTCTTT.

The CDR3 sequence is CSVAGASEKLFF. CDR3 DNA: TGCAGCGTGGCGGGGGCTTCCGAAAAACTGTTTTTT. The chain combines TRBV29-1 with TRBJ1-4; weak D call: TRBD1 (6 bases). Trimming pared 6 bases from V and 8 bases from J, leaving 13 bases between. This CDR3 is 12 amino acids long. Germline CDR1 is SQVTM and CDR2 is ANQGSEA.

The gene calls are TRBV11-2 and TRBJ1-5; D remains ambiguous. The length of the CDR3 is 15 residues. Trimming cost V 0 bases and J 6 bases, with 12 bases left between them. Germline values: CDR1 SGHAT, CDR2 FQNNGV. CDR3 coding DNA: TGTGCCAGCAGCTTAGATAGTTTTGGTGGTCAGCCCCAGCATTTT. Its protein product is CASSLDSFGGQPQHF.

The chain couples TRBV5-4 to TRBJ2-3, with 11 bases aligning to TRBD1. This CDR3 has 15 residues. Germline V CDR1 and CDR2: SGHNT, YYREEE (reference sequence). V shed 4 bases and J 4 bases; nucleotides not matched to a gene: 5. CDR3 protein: CASSLPGQGADTQYF. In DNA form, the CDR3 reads TGTGCCAGCAGCCTCCCGGGACAGGGGGCAGATACGCAGTATTTT.